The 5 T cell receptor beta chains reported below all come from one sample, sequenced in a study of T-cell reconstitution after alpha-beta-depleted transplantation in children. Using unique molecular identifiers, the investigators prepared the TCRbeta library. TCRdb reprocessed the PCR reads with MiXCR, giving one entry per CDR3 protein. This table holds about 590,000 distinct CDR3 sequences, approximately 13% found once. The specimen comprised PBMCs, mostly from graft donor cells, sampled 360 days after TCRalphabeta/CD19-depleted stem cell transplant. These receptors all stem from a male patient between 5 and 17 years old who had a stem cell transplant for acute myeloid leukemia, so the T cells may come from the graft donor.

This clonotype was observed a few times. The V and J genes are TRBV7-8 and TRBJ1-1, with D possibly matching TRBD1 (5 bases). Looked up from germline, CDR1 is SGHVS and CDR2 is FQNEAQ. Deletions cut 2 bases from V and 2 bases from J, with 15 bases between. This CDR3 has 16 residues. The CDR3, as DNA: TGTGCCAGCAGCTTACATGTGAGGACACCCAACACTGAAGCTTTCTTT. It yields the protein CASSLHVRTPNTEAFF.

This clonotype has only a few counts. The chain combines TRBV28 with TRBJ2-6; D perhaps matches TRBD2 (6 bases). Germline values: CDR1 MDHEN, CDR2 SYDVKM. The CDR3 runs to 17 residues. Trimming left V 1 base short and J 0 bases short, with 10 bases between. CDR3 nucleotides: TGTGCCAGCAGTTTATTGGAGGGGCGCTCTGGGGCCAACGTCCTGACTTTC. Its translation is CASSLLEGRSGANVLTF.

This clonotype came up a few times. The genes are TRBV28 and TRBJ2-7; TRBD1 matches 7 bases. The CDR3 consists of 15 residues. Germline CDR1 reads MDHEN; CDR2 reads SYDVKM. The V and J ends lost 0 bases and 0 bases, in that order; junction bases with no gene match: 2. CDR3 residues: CASSLWTGTSYEQYF. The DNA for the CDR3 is TGTGCCAGCAGTTTATGGACAGGGACCTCCTACGAGCAGTACTTC.

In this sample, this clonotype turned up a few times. CDR3 sequence reads: CASSLTSPNSYEQYF. The CDR3 DNA is TGTGCCAGCAGTTTGACTAGCCCAAACTCCTACGAGCAGTACTTC. The chain links TRBV28 to TRBJ2-7; 7 bases fit TRBD2. Germline CDR1 is MDHEN and CDR2 is SYDVKM. The CDR3 consists of 15 residues. After removal of 3 bases from V and 0 bases from J, the junction contained 5 bases not matched to a gene.

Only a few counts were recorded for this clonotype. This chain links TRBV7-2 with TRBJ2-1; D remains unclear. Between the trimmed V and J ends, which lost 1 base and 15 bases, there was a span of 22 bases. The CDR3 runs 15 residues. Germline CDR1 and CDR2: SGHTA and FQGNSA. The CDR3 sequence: CASSLEFMSSQTRFF. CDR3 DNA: TGTGCCAGCAGCTTAGAGTTTATGTCGTCACAAACCCGGTTCTTC.